The 19 T cell receptor beta chains reported below all come from one sample, sequenced in a study of cytomegalovirus exposure and HLA in healthy donors. Use of 60 Vbeta and 13 Jbeta primers characterized the PCR. Generated by immunoSEQ multiplex PCR, the TCRdb table keeps only in-frame clones and is missing some. The data hold 250,000 to 350,000 clones, with approximately 90% observed a single time. Material: PBMCs. The receptors here all came from a woman between 18 and 30 years old in good health and CMV-seronegative.

Only one count was recorded for this clone. The V gene is TRBV11-3, the J gene TRBJ1-4; D is ambiguous. The ends were cut back, 1 base at V and 2 bases at J, with 11 bases in the middle. The germline V gene encodes CDR1 SGHNT and CDR2 YENEEA. The CDR3 loop spans 16 amino acids. In DNA, the CDR3 is TGTGCCAGCAGCTTAGGAAGGAGGTCGACTAATGAAAAACTGTTTTTT. It specifies CASSLGRRSTNEKLFF.

This clone was recorded only once. V and J are TRBV28 and TRBJ2-1; 7 bases map to TRBD2. The CDR3 runs to 16 residues. The J segment lost 0 bases and the V segment lost 7 bases, leaving 9 bases of the junction unmatched. Germline CDR1 reads MDHEN; CDR2 reads SYDVKM. The CDR3 DNA reads TGTGCCAGCATTCGCCCGGGGGGATACTCCTACAATGAGCAGTTCTTC. Protein sequence: CASIRPGGYSYNEQFF. Variable domain in full (rest from reference TRBV28 and TRBJ2-1): DVKVTQSSRYLVKRTGEKVFLECVQDMDHENMFWYRQDPGLGLRLIYFSYDVKMKEKGDIPEGYSVSREKKERFSLILESASTNQTSMYLCASIRPGGYSYNEQFFGPGTRLTVL.

The CDR3 DNA is TGTGCCACCAGCAGAGACGGAGGGGTCGGCACAGATACGCAGTATTTT. It translates to CATSRDGGVGTDTQYF. V is TRBV15 and J is TRBJ2-3, with D perhaps matching TRBD2 (6 bases). There are 16 residues in the CDR3. Germline lookup yields CDR1 LNHNV and CDR2 YYDKDF (reference sequence). Trimming shortened V by 0 bases and J by 1 base, and 11 bases separated the two germline ends.

The V call is TRBV5-1, the J call TRBJ2-5; 7 nucleotides agree with TRBD2. Germline CDR1 reads SGHRS; CDR2 reads YFSETQ. V gave up 1 base and J gave up 2 bases; unmatched junction bases: 8. The CDR3 loop spans 16 amino acids. Here the CDR3 reads CASSLSPRGEQETQYF. Written as DNA, the CDR3 is TGCGCCAGCAGCTTGTCTCCTCGGGGGGAACAAGAGACCCAGTACTTC.

The chain couples TRBV7-8 to TRBJ2-2; TRBD2 matches at 7 bases. V shed 5 bases and J 3 bases; nucleotides not matched to a gene: 9. The germline V gene encodes CDR1 SGHVS and CDR2 FQNEAQ. The CDR3 sequence is 16 residues long. For the CDR3, the DNA is TGTGCCAGCAGCAACAACCTTCGGGAGGACACCGGGGAGCTGTTTTTT. Amino acid sequence: CASSNNLREDTGELFF.

The J gene is TRBJ1-4, the V gene TRBV27; D may be TRBD1 (5 bases). The CDR3 runs to 16 residues. Germline V lookup: CDR1 MNHEY, CDR2 SMNVEV (reference sequence). Trimming took 2 bases from V and 2 from J, leaving 12 bases between them. CDR3 in DNA: TGTGCCAGCAGTTTAGGGGGGATTGTTACTAATGAAAAACTGTTTTTT. Residues: CASSLGGIVTNEKLFF.

The genes are TRBV29-1 and TRBJ1-2, with D maybe TRBD1 (6 bases). This CDR3 is built from 15 residues. Germline values: CDR1 SQVTM, CDR2 ANQGSEA. Deletions cut 6 bases from V and 5 bases from J, with 22 bases between. CDR3 in DNA: TGCAGCGTGCGGGGGCGCGAGTCTACGTTTTATGGCTACACCTTC. Translating it yields CSVRGRESTFYGYTF.

The genes are TRBV6-1 and TRBJ2-5; 9 bases are shared with TRBD2. Per germline, CDR1 MNHNS and CDR2 SASEGT. The CDR3 loop spans 15 amino acids. The junction had 11 bases not matched to a gene; V was cut back by 7 bases and J by 5 bases. In DNA form, the CDR3 reads TGTGCCAGCACCCCAGGCGGGGGGGCAGGCGAGACCCAGTACTTC. As protein: CASTPGGGAGETQYF.

The chain has TRBV15 and TRBJ1-1; no clear D gene. The V gene lost 0 bases and the J gene lost 1 base, with 12 bases spanning the gap. The CDR3 consists of 16 residues. CDR1 and CDR2 from the germline V gene are LNHNV and YYDKDF (reference sequence). CDR3 nucleotide sequence: TGTGCCACCAGCAGAGATGTGGGCAGCCCGAACACTGAAGCTTTCTTT. This encodes CATSRDVGSPNTEAFF.

This chain joins TRBV6-5 and TRBJ2-5; tentative D call: TRBD2 (6 bases). Per germline, CDR1 MNHEY and CDR2 SVGAGI. The V gene lost 8 bases and the J gene lost 5 bases, with 18 bases spanning the gap. This CDR3 contains 14 residues. Here the CDR3 DNA reads TGTGCCAGCCGCGACCGGGGGTTTCAGGAGACCCAGTACTTC. Protein sequence: CASRDRGFQETQYF.

J is TRBJ2-7 and V is TRBV11-3; possible D gene TRBD1, 5 bases. V was pared by 1 base and J by 6 bases, with 10 bases between. Per germline, CDR1 SGHNT and CDR2 YENEEA. The CDR3 totals 13 residues. This chain's CDR3 is CASSLAPGFEQYF. The CDR3 DNA sequence: TGTGCCAGCAGCTTAGCCCCAGGGTTCGAGCAGTACTTC.

The gene calls are TRBV7-9 and TRBJ2-3, with unresolved D. Germline-derived CDR1 and CDR2 are SEHNR and FQNEAQ (reference sequence). Trimming took 11 bases from V and 0 from J, leaving 9 bases between them. The CDR3 covers 12 residues. The CDR3 DNA follows: TGTGCCGTTCCCACTAGCACAGATACGCAGTATTTT. This encodes CAVPTSTDTQYF.

V and J are TRBV30 and TRBJ1-5, with D unresolved. The germline V gene encodes CDR1 GTSNPN and CDR2 SVGIG (reference sequence). V lost 2 bases and J 5 bases, leaving 13 bases between the germline ends. This CDR3 spans 14 amino acids. The CDR3 sequence is CAWSKAGSHQPQHF. Here the CDR3 DNA reads TGTGCCTGGAGTAAAGCCGGGTCCCATCAGCCCCAGCATTTT.

The V and J genes are TRBV7-2 and TRBJ2-3, with 7 bases matching TRBD2. The germline V gene has CDR1 SGHTA and CDR2 FQGNSA. With 4 bases clipped from V and 6 bases from J, the junction kept 4 bases outside the gene matches. The CDR3 is 13 amino acids. This CDR3 reads CASSSLAVDTQYF. DNA of the CDR3: TGTGCCAGCAGCTCTCTAGCGGTTGATACGCAGTATTTT.

A few counts support this clone. The chain uses TRBV7-9 and TRBJ1-2; 11 bases fit TRBD1. The J segment lost 8 bases and the V segment lost 6 bases, leaving 5 bases of the junction unmatched. CDR3 length equals 13 residues. Germline V gene lookup returns CDR1 SEHNR and CDR2 FQNEAQ (reference sequence). Here the CDR3 reads CASSADRGQGYTF. The CDR3, as DNA: TGTGCCAGCAGTGCGGACAGGGGGCAAGGCTACACCTTC.

The V and J genes are TRBV7-9 and TRBJ1-2; the match to TRBD1 covers 7 bases. With V trimmed by 5 bases and J by 4 bases, 10 bases remained unmatched. The CDR3 loop spans 15 amino acids. Germline V gene lookup returns CDR1 SEHNR and CDR2 FQNEAQ (reference sequence). The CDR3 nucleotides are TGTGCCAGCAGCCGACTCGACAGGGTGGCCTATGGCTACACCTTC. Amino acid sequence: CASSRLDRVAYGYTF.

This clone was seen once. The chain couples TRBV2 to TRBJ1-2; unclear D gene. Trimming shortened V by 3 bases and J by 8 bases, and 10 bases separated the two germline ends. The CDR3 sequence is 12 residues long. CDR1 is SNHLY, CDR2 FYNNEI, per germline. For the CDR3, the DNA is TGTGCCAGCAGTGACCCTCGAAGCGGCTACACCTTC. This gives the protein CASSDPRSGYTF.

This chain connects TRBV7-2 to TRBJ2-7; tentative D call: TRBD1 (6 bases). Germline loops: CDR1 SGHTA, CDR2 FQGNSA. V was shortened by 5 bases and J by 3 bases, with 14 bases between the two germline ends. There are 14 residues in the CDR3. CDR3 DNA: TGTGCCAGCAGCCCAGGACAGCGTCGCTACGAGCAGTACTTC. Translation: CASSPGQRRYEQYF.

This clone was counted a few times. The genes are TRBV19 and TRBJ1-3, with D perhaps TRBD1 (6 bases). This CDR3 region has 17 residues. Germline V gives CDR1 LNHDA, CDR2 SQIVND (reference sequence). V dropped 5 bases and J dropped 0 bases, with 17 bases sitting between them. This chain's CDR3 is CASSPQVDRRSGNTIYF. DNA for the CDR3: TGTGCCAGTAGTCCGCAAGTGGACAGACGCTCTGGAAACACCATATATTTT. The variable domain in full, with the rest retrieved from reference TRBV19 and TRBJ1-3, is DGGITQSPKYLFRKEGQNVTLSCEQNLNHDAMYWYRQDPGQGLRLIYYSQIVNDFQKGDIAEGYSVSREKKESFPLTVTSAQKNPTAFYLCASSPQVDRRSGNTIYFGEGSWLTVV.